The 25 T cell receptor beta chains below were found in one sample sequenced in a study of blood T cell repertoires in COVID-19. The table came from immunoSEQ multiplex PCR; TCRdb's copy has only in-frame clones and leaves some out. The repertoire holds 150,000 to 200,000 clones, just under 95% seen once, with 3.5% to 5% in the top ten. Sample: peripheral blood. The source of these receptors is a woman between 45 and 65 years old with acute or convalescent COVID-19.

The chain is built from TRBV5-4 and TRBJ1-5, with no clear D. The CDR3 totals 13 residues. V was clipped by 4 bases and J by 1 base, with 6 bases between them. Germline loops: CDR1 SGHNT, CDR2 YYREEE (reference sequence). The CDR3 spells CASSPGSNQPQHF. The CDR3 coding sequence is TGTGCCAGCAGCCCGGGGAGCAATCAGCCCCAGCATTTT.

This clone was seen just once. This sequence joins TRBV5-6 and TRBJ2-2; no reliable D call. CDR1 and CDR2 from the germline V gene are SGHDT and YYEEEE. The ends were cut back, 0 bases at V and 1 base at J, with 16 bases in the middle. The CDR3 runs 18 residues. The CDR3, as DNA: TGTGCCAGCAGCTTGGGGGCCACACGGTTTATGAACACCGGGGAGCTGTTTTTT. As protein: CASSLGATRFMNTGELFF.

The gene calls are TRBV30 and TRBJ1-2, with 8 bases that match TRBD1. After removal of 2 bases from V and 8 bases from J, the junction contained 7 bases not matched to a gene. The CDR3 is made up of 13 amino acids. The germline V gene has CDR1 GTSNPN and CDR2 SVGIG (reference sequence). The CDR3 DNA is TGTGCCTGGAGTAAGCAGGGGGCTGGCGGCTACACCTTC. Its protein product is CAWSKQGAGGYTF.

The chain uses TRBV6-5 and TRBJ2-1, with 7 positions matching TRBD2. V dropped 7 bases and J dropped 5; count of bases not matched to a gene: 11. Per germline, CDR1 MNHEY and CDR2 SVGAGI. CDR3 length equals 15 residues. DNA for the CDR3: TGTGCCAGCATGGGTTTAACGGGAGGTCACAATGAGCAGTTCTTC. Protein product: CASMGLTGGHNEQFF.

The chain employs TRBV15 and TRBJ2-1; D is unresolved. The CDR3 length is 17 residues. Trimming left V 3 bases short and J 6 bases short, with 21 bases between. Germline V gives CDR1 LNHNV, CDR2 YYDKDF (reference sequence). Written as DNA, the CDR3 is TGTGCCACCAGCAGTCAAGATGACAATTGGGCCCCCAATGAGCAGTTCTTC. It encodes CATSSQDDNWAPNEQFF.

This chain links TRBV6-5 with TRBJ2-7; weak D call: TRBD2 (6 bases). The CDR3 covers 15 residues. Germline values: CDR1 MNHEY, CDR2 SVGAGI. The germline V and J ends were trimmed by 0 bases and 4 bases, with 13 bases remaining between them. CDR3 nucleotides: TGTGCCAGCAGTTACTCTAGCGGCACTTATTACGAGCAGTACTTC. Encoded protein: CASSYSSGTYYEQYF.

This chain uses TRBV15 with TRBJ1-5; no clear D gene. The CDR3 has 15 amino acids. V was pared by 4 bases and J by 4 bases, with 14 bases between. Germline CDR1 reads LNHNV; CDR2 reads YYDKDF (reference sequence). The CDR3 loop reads CATSKSAGLNQPQHF. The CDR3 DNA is TGTGCCACCAGCAAGTCGGCGGGATTGAATCAGCCCCAGCATTTT.

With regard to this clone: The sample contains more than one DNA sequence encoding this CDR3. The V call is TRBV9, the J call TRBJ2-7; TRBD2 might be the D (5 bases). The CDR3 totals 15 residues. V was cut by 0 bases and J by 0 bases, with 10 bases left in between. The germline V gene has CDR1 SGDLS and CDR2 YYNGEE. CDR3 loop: CASSVGRGLSYEQYF. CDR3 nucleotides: TGTGCCAGCAGCGTAGGTAGAGGGCTCTCCTACGAGCAGTACTTC.

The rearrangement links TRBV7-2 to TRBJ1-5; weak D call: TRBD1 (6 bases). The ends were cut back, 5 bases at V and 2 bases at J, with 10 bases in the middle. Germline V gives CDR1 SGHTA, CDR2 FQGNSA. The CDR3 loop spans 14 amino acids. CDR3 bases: TGTGCCAGCAGCCCAAACAGGGGCAATCAGCCCCAGCATTTT. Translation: CASSPNRGNQPQHF.

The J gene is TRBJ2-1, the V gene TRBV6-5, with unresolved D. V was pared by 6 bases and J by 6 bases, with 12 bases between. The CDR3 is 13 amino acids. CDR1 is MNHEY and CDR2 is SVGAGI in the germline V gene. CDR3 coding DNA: TGTGCCAGCAGGCGTTCGTTGTTCAATGAGCAGTTCTTC. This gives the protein CASRRSLFNEQFF.

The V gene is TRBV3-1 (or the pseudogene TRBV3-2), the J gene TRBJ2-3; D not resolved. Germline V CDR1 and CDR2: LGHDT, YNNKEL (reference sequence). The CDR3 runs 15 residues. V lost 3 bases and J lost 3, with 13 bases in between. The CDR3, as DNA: TGTGCCAGCAGCCACCCCCTTGGCCCAACAGATACGCAGTATTTT. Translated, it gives CASSHPLGPTDTQYF.

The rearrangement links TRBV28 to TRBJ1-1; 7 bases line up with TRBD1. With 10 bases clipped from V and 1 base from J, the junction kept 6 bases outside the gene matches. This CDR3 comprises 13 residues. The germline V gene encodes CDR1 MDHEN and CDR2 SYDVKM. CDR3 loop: CATRGQQNTEAFF. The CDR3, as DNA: TGTGCCACAAGGGGACAGCAGAACACTGAAGCTTTCTTT.

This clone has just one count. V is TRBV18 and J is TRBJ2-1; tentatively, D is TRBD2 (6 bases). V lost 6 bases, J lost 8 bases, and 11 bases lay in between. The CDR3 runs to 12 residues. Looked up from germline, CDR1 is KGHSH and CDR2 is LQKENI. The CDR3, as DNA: TGTGCCAGCTCTGGGGGGAGAGATGAGCAGTTCTTC. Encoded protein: CASSGGRDEQFF.

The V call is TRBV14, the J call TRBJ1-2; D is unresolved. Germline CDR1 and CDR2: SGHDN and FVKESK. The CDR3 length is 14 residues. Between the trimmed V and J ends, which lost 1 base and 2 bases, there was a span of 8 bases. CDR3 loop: CASSQGPVNYGYTF. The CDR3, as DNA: TGTGCCAGCAGCCAAGGGCCCGTGAACTATGGCTACACCTTC.

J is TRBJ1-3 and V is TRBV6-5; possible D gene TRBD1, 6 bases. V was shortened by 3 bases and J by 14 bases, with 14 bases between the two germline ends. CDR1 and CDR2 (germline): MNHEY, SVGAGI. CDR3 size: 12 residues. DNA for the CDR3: TGTGCCAGCAGTTATGACAGGAAGCATCTATATTTT. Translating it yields CASSYDRKHLYF.

The DNA of the CDR3 is TGTGCCAGTAGTATTTCCAGAGGTTACGAGCAGTACTTC. Protein: CASSISRGYEQYF. The chain employs TRBV19 and TRBJ2-7; no definite D call. CDR1 is LNHDA and CDR2 is SQIVND in the germline V gene (reference sequence). This CDR3 spans 13 amino acids. The germline V and J ends were trimmed by 3 bases and 4 bases, with 10 bases remaining between them.

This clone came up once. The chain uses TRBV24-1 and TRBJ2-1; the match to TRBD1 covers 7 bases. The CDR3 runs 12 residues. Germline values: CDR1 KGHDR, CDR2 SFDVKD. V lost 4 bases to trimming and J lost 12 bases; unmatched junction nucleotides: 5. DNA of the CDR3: TGTGCCACCAGTGAATTGACAGGGCGGCAGTTCTTC. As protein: CATSELTGRQFF.

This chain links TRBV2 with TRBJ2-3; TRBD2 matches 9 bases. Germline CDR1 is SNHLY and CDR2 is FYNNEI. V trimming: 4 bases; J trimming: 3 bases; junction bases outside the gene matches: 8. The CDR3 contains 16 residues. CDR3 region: CASSGLAGVGTDTQYF. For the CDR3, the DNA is TGTGCCAGCAGTGGATTAGCGGGAGTTGGAACAGATACGCAGTATTTT.

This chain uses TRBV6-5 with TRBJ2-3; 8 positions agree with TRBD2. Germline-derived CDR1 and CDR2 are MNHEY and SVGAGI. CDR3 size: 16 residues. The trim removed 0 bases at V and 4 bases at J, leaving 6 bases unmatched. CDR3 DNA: TGTGCCAGCAGTTACTCGGGACTAGGAGGAGCAGATACGCAGTATTTT. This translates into CASSYSGLGGADTQYF.

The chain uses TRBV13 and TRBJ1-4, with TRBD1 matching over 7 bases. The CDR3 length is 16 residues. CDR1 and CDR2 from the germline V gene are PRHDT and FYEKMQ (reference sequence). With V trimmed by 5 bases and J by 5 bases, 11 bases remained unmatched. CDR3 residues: CASSKWDSGANEKLFF. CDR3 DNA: TGTGCCAGCAGCAAATGGGACAGTGGGGCGAATGAAAAACTGTTTTTT.

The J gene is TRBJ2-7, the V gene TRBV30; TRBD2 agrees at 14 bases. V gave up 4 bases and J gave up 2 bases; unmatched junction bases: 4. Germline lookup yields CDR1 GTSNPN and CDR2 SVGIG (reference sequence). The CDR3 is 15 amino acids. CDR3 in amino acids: CAWTGLAGGTYEQYF. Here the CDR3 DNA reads TGTGCCTGGACCGGACTAGCGGGAGGCACCTACGAGCAGTACTTC.

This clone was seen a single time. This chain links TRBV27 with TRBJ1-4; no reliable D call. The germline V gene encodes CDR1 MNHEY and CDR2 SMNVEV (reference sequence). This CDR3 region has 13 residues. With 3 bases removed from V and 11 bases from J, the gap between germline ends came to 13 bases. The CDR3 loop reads CASSFLGGNKLFF. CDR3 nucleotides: TGTGCCAGCAGTTTTTTAGGAGGTAACAAACTGTTTTTT.

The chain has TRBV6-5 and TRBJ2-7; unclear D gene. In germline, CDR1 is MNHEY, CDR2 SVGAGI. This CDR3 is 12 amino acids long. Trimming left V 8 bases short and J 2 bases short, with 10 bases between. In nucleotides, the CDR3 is TGTGCCAGCGGCCTGGGCCCCTACGAGCAGTACTTC. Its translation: CASGLGPYEQYF.

This CDR3 is CASSQAEGRHGYTF. The CDR3 DNA is TGTGCCAGCAGCCAAGCGGAAGGGAGGCATGGCTACACCTTC. This chain uses TRBV3-1 (or the pseudogene TRBV3-2) with TRBJ1-2, with D unclear. The V end was cut by 1 base, the J end by 6 bases, with 12 bases between. From germline, CDR1 is LGHDT and CDR2 YNNKEL (reference sequence). The CDR3 has 14 amino acids.

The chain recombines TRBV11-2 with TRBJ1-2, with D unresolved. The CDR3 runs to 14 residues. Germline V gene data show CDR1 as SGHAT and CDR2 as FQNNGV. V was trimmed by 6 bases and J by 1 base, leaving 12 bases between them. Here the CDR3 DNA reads TGTGCCAGCAGTCGCGAAAGCCATAACTATGGCTACACCTTC. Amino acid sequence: CASSRESHNYGYTF.